These 11 T cell receptor beta chains were sequenced from one sample in a study of lymphopenia after photon versus proton radiotherapy. TCRdb keeps only in-frame clones here, not all; method: immunoSEQ multiplex PCR. The table records approximately 7,000 clones, roughly nine tenths of them present only once. The specimen was peripheral blood, collected from a patient treated with photon-based radiotherapy. The receptors shown here come from a man between 60 and 70 years old with cholangiocarcinoma.

This clone was seen a single time. V is TRBV7-2 and J is TRBJ2-1, with 8 bases that match TRBD1. V trimming: 4 bases; J trimming: 3 bases; junction bases outside the gene matches: 5. This CDR3 spans 15 amino acids. Germline CDR1 is SGHTA and CDR2 is FQGNSA. This CDR3 is CASSSDRGIYNEQFF. DNA of the CDR3: TGTGCCAGCAGCTCCGACAGGGGAATCTACAATGAGCAGTTCTTC.

V usage is TRBV5-6 and J usage is TRBJ1-1, with TRBD1 identical over 7 bases. The CDR3 has 16 amino acids. Germline V gives CDR1 SGHDT, CDR2 YYEEEE. V trimming: 5 bases; J trimming: 1 base; junction bases outside the gene matches: 11. DNA of the CDR3: TGTGCCAGCAGTAGAGGTAACAGGGGTTGGAACACTGAAGCTTTCTTT. Its translation: CASSRGNRGWNTEAFF.

This chain uses TRBV6-1 with TRBJ1-4; no reliable D call. The V gene lost 2 bases and the J gene lost 7 bases, with 8 bases spanning the gap. The CDR3 sequence is 13 residues long. Germline CDR1 is MNHNS and CDR2 is SASEGT. The CDR3 region has the DNA TGTGCCAGCAGTGAACCACGGGGTGAAAAACTGTTTTTT. Translated: CASSEPRGEKLFF.

CDR3 coding DNA: TGTGCCAGCAGCCACGAACGACTAGCCCGAAACTCCTACAATGAGCAGTTCTTC. Its protein is CASSHERLARNSYNEQFF. This rearrangement joins TRBV11-3 to TRBJ2-1; TRBD2 aligns across 7 bases. Looked up from germline, CDR1 is SGHNT and CDR2 is YENEEA. The CDR3 consists of 18 residues. V was pared by 5 bases and J by 0 bases, with 13 bases of the junction left unmatched.

This rearrangement joins TRBV7-8 to TRBJ2-5, with D possibly being TRBD2 (5 bases). This CDR3 contains 13 residues. CDR1 SGHVS and CDR2 FQNEAQ come from the germline V gene. Trimming cost V 5 bases and J 6 bases, with 13 bases left between them. Written as DNA, the CDR3 is TGTGCCAGCAGCCACTCCCGGGGAAAGACCCAGTACTTC. Encoded protein: CASSHSRGKTQYF.

Concerning this clone itself: An end of the junction does not agree with germline; a read error may underlie this. The chain has TRBV7-7 and TRBJ2-6, with D unclear. The CDR3 is 18 amino acids. CDR1 SSHAT and CDR2 FNYEAQ come from the germline V gene (reference sequence). The CDR3 protein is CASSTTVKCTKSGQRPDF. The CDR3 nucleotides are TGTGCCAGCAGCACAACGGTTAAGTGCACAAAGTCGGGCCAACGTCCTGACTTC.

The chain combines TRBV6-1 with TRBJ2-3, with 8 bases that match TRBD1. J gave up 4 bases and V 7 bases, and 10 bases lay outside the gene matches. Germline V CDR1 and CDR2: MNHNS, SASEGT. CDR3 length: 15 amino acids. CDR3 bases: TGTGCCAGCACTCTAGGACAGGGCCATCCAGATACGCAGTATTTT. Its translation: CASTLGQGHPDTQYF.

The chain is built from TRBV21-1 and TRBJ2-7; TRBD2 is the table's D call and was not checked against the DNA. TRBV21-1 is an annotated pseudogene. This CDR3 has 17 amino acids. CDR3 in amino acids: CASSKDASSGGANEQYF. The CDR3 nucleotides read TGTGCCAGCAGCAAAGACGCGTCTAGCGGGGGGGCCAACGAGCAGTACTTC.

This clone has more than one count but fewer than ten. Other nucleotide sequences in the sample specify the same CDR3. The chain has TRBV19 and TRBJ2-2, with 9 bases matching TRBD1. Unmatched junction bases numbered 11, after V lost 10 bases and J lost 2 bases. Germline V gene data show CDR1 as LNHDA and CDR2 as SQIVND (reference sequence). This CDR3 region has 16 residues. The CDR3 DNA sequence: TGTGCCACGAGGATCAGGACAGGGGTAAACACCGGGGAGCTGTTTTTT. Its protein product is CATRIRTGVNTGELFF. The full variable domain, rest sourced from reference TRBV19 and TRBJ2-2, is DGGITQSPKYLFRKEGQNVTLSCEQNLNHDAMYWYRQDPGQGLRLIYYSQIVNDFQKGDIAEGYSVSREKKESFPLTVTSAQKNPTAFYLCATRIRTGVNTGELFFGEGSRLTVL.

V gene TRBV9 combines with J gene TRBJ1-5, with a possible D match to TRBD1 (5 bases). Trimming removed 0 bases from V and 5 bases from J, with 9 bases in between. CDR3 length equals 14 residues. The V gene's germline CDR1 is SGDLS and CDR2 YYNGEE. The CDR3 region has the DNA TGTGCCAGCAGCGTAGGCCAGGGCTATCAGCCCCAGCATTTT. Amino acids: CASSVGQGYQPQHF.

V and J are TRBV5-1 and TRBJ2-7, with D perhaps being TRBD1 or TRBD2 (5 bases each). From germline, CDR1 is SGHRS and CDR2 YFSETQ. CDR3 length: 14 residues. Trimming took off 4 bases at V and 1 base at J, with 12 bases between the two ends. The CDR3 protein is CASSSWDGSYEQYF. DNA for the CDR3: TGCGCCAGCAGCAGCTGGGACGGGTCCTACGAGCAGTACTTC.